The 27 T cell receptor beta chains below come from one sample, sequenced in a study of blood T cell repertoires in COVID-19. Profiling relied on immunoSEQ multiplex PCR, and the TCRdb table lists in-frame clones only, not all of them. The sample lists about 59,000 clones, more than 80% occurring once. The sequenced material came from peripheral blood. The source is a man of 80 years or more with acute or convalescent COVID-19.

V and J are TRBV18 and TRBJ1-3; TRBD1 matches at 9 bases. Trimming took 5 bases from V and 8 from J; bases not matched to a gene: 7. The CDR3 covers 14 residues. The germline CDR1 and CDR2 sequences are KGHSH and LQKENI. The DNA of the CDR3 is TGTGCCAGCTCATCGGGGACAGGGCCGGACACCATATATTTT. Its protein is CASSSGTGPDTIYF.

This chain connects TRBV7-3 to TRBJ2-3, with a tentative D call TRBD1 (6 bases). The V gene lost 6 bases and the J gene lost 6 bases, with 22 bases spanning the gap. This CDR3 region has 16 residues. The V gene's germline CDR1 is SGHTA and CDR2 FQGTGA. CDR3 coding DNA: TGTGCCAGCAGGACTTCACCGGGACACCCCTCGGATACGCAGTATTTT. Translated, it gives CASRTSPGHPSDTQYF.

The chain recombines TRBV5-4 with TRBJ2-3, with 15 bases that match TRBD2. This CDR3 spans 16 amino acids. The junction had 5 bases not matched to a gene; V was cut back by 4 bases and J by 5 bases. Germline CDR1 SGHNT, CDR2 YYREEE (reference sequence). CDR3 DNA sequence: TGTGCCAGCAGCATGGGACTAGCGGGGGGCCGAGATACGCAGTATTTT. Translation: CASSMGLAGGRDTQYF.

The chain has TRBV19 and TRBJ2-5; D is possibly TRBD1 (5 bases). Looked up from germline, CDR1 is LNHDA and CDR2 is SQIVND (reference sequence). The CDR3 loop spans 13 amino acids. The germline V and J ends were trimmed by 5 bases and 1 base, with 8 bases remaining between them. The CDR3 nucleotides are TGTGCCAGTAGTCCGGACACCCAAGAGACCCAGTACTTC. As protein: CASSPDTQETQYF.

The chain uses TRBV6-6 and TRBJ2-2; 12 bases agree with TRBD2. Germline V gives CDR1 MNHNY, CDR2 SVGAGI (reference sequence). V shed 2 bases and J 6 bases; nucleotides not matched to a gene: 4. The CDR3 is 16 residues long. This CDR3 reads CASSYPSGGAAGELFF. In nucleotides, the CDR3 is TGTGCCAGCAGTTACCCTAGCGGGGGGGCCGCCGGGGAGCTGTTTTTT.

In its sample, this clone was seen a few times. This chain links TRBV5-1 with TRBJ1-3; TRBD1 might be the D (6 bases). The V end lost 7 bases, the J end lost 3 bases, and 14 bases lay between the germline ends. The CDR3 sequence is 14 residues long. Germline lookup yields CDR1 SGHRS and CDR2 YFSETQ. CDR3 protein: CASGEGVGGNTIYF. The CDR3 bases are TGCGCCAGCGGAGAGGGGGTTGGTGGAAACACCATATATTTT.

The chain links TRBV9 to TRBJ1-4, with D tentatively TRBD1 (6 bases). The V gene's germline CDR1 is SGDLS and CDR2 YYNGEE. The CDR3 sequence is 13 residues long. Trimming took 3 bases from V and 7 from J, leaving 10 bases between them. Written as DNA, the CDR3 is TGTGCCAGCAGCGAAACAGGGACTGAAAAACTGTTTTTT. This codes for CASSETGTEKLFF.

This sequence joins TRBV7-6 and TRBJ2-7, with D tentatively TRBD2 (5 bases). V was clipped by 4 bases and J by 0 bases, with 10 bases between them. CDR3 length equals 14 residues. Germline loops: CDR1 SGHVS, CDR2 FNYEAQ. The DNA of the CDR3 is TGTGCCAGCAGCTCCTCGGGGAGCTCCTACGAGCAGTACTTC. Its protein product is CASSSSGSSYEQYF.

The chain employs TRBV3-1 (or the pseudogene TRBV3-2) and TRBJ2-2, with 10 bases aligning to TRBD2. The CDR3 has 17 residues. Germline lookup yields CDR1 LGHDT and CDR2 YNNKEL (reference sequence). V trimming: 1 base; J trimming: 6 bases; junction bases outside the gene matches: 8. The CDR3: CASSQVAGGLTPGELFF. The CDR3, as DNA: TGTGCCAGCAGCCAAGTAGCGGGGGGCCTTACACCCGGGGAGCTGTTTTTT.

The rearrangement uses TRBV6-5 and TRBJ2-5; no firm D call. V was clipped by 0 bases and J by 5 bases, with 7 bases between them. The CDR3 has 13 amino acids. Germline assignment: CDR1 MNHEY and CDR2 SVGAGI. In nucleotides, the CDR3 is TGTGCCAGCAGTTACTCGATCGGGGAGACCCAGTACTTC. It encodes CASSYSIGETQYF.

A word on this clone: Other DNA sequences from this sample encode an identical CDR3 as well. As DNA, the CDR3 is TGTGCCAGCAGCCAAGCATTAGCGGGGGACACAGATACGCAGTATTTT. It translates to CASSQALAGDTDTQYF. The chain recombines TRBV4-2 with TRBJ2-3; 9 nucleotides match TRBD2. The junction had 4 bases not matched to a gene; V was cut back by 1 base and J by 2 bases. This CDR3 comprises 16 residues. Germline CDR1 LGHNA, CDR2 YNFKEQ.

This clone was counted only a few times. V usage is TRBV30 and J usage is TRBJ1-1; D might be TRBD1 (6 bases). The CDR3 totals 13 residues. The germline gives CDR1 GTSNPN, CDR2 SVGIG (reference sequence). V was cut by 3 bases and J by 10 bases, with 18 bases left in between. DNA for the CDR3: TGTGCCTGGAGGCTAGGGGGGGGAATGGGAGCTTTCTTT. This codes for CAWRLGGGMGAFF.

This clone was found once. The chain is built from TRBV30 and TRBJ1-1, with TRBD1 matching over 7 bases. V shed 1 base and J 5 bases; nucleotides not matched to a gene: 10. CDR1 and CDR2 (germline): GTSNPN, SVGIG (reference sequence). This CDR3 has 15 amino acids. The CDR3 region is CAWSAHLGTETEAFF. The CDR3 bases are TGTGCCTGGAGTGCGCATTTAGGGACAGAGACTGAAGCTTTCTTT. The full variable domain, rest sourced from reference TRBV30 and TRBJ1-1, is SQTIHQWPATLVQPVGSPLSLECTVEGTSNPNLYWYRQAAGRGLQLLFYSVGIGQISSEVPQNLSASRPQDRQFILSSKKLLLSDSGFYLCAWSAHLGTETEAFFGQGTRLTVV.

The V and J genes are TRBV28 and TRBJ2-5; 7 nucleotides line up with TRBD2. The CDR3 spans 14 residues. Germline assignment: CDR1 MDHEN and CDR2 SYDVKM. V shed 1 base, J shed 5 bases, and the junction held 4 bases outside the gene matches. The CDR3 region is CASSLSGGEETQYF. Written as DNA, the CDR3 is TGTGCCAGCAGTTTATCTGGGGGGGAGGAGACCCAGTACTTC.

This rearrangement joins TRBV7-6 to TRBJ2-2, with TRBD2 matching over 11 bases. The length of the CDR3 is 17 residues. The J segment lost 2 bases and the V segment lost 3 bases, leaving 5 bases of the junction unmatched. Per the germline V gene, CDR1 is SGHVS and CDR2 is FNYEAQ. This chain's CDR3 is CASSLGLAGGNTGELFF. The CDR3 DNA reads as TGTGCCAGCAGCTTGGGGCTAGCGGGGGGCAACACCGGGGAGCTGTTTTTT.

The V gene is TRBV2, the J gene TRBJ2-7; weak D call: TRBD2 (7 bases). Germline V gives CDR1 SNHLY, CDR2 FYNNEI. Trimming shortened V by 5 bases and J by 6 bases, and 11 bases separated the two germline ends. This CDR3 comprises 12 residues. The CDR3 protein is CASSTGGSEQYF. In nucleotides, the CDR3 is TGTGCCAGCAGTACGGGGGGCTCCGAGCAGTACTTC.

The gene calls are TRBV5-1 and TRBJ1-1, with a weak D call TRBD1 (5 bases). The CDR3 spans 14 residues. V was shortened by 5 bases and J by 8 bases, with 19 bases between the two germline ends. Germline CDR1 and CDR2: SGHRS and YFSETQ. The CDR3 nucleotides read TGCGCCAGCAGTGACAGTGGTTTAGAAAAGGAAGCTTTCTTT. This codes for CASSDSGLEKEAFF.

The V gene is TRBV30, the J gene TRBJ1-1; tentatively, D is TRBD1 (6 bases). V lost 5 bases to trimming and J lost 4 bases, with 11 bases between them. The germline gives CDR1 GTSNPN, CDR2 SVGIG (reference sequence). The length of the CDR3 is 12 residues. For the CDR3, the DNA is TGTGCCTGGGGGGGAGGGGGCACTGAAGCTTTCTTT. It codes for CAWGGGGTEAFF.

In its sample, this clone was seen once. V gene TRBV5-5 combines with J gene TRBJ2-4, with D possibly TRBD1 on 5 matching bases. V was pared by 0 bases and J by 1 base, with 8 bases between. Germline CDR1 is SGHKS and CDR2 is YYEKEE (reference sequence). CDR3 length: 15 residues. The DNA for the CDR3 is TGTGCCAGCAGCTTGGCCAGGGTGGCCAAAAACATTCAGTACTTC. Amino acids: CASSLARVAKNIQYF.

This chain uses TRBV28 with TRBJ2-5; 7 bases are shared with TRBD1. Germline CDR1 is MDHEN and CDR2 is SYDVKM. Trimming at V came to 9 bases and at J to 7 bases, leaving 8 bases not matched to a gene. The CDR3 totals 12 residues. CDR3 sequence (DNA): TGTGCCAGTACGGGACAGCTGGGGACCCAGTACTTC. Translation gives CASTGQLGTQYF.

This chain uses TRBV14 with TRBJ1-2; no clear D. CDR3 length: 13 residues. The V and J ends lost 1 base and 8 bases respectively, with 11 bases between them. The germline V gene encodes CDR1 SGHDN and CDR2 FVKESK. The CDR3 loop is CASSQVGAGGYTF. Here the CDR3 DNA reads TGTGCCAGCAGCCAAGTGGGAGCGGGAGGCTACACCTTC. The variable domain in full, with the rest retrieved from reference TRBV14 and TRBJ1-2, is EAGVTQFPSHSVIEKGQTVTLRCDPISGHDNLYWYRRVMGKEIKFLLHFVKESKQDESGMPNNRFLAERTGGTYSTLKVQPAELEDSGVYFCASSQVGAGGYTFGSGTRLTVV.

This clone appeared a few times. The chain is built from TRBV5-1 and TRBJ2-1; TRBD1 might be the D (5 bases). The germline V gene has CDR1 SGHRS and CDR2 YFSETQ. V was cut by 4 bases and J by 8 bases, with 22 bases left in between. The CDR3 length is 16 residues. The CDR3 loop is CASSRNGQPSFDEQFF. CDR3 nucleotides: TGCGCCAGCAGCCGAAACGGACAACCGTCCTTCGATGAGCAGTTCTTC. Variable domain in full (rest from reference TRBV5-1 and TRBJ2-1): KAGVTQTPRYLIKTRGQQVTLSCSPISGHRSVSWYQQTPGQGLQFLFEYFSETQRNKGNFPGRFSGRQFSNSRSEMNVSTLELGDSALYLCASSRNGQPSFDEQFFGPGTRLTVL.

The chain combines TRBV5-4 with TRBJ2-7; D gene uncertain. This CDR3 is built from 13 residues. Germline-derived CDR1 and CDR2 are SGHNT and YYREEE (reference sequence). Trimming stripped 0 bases from V and 3 bases from J, with 7 bases between. The CDR3 spells CASSLGRNYEQYF. CDR3 bases: TGTGCCAGCAGCTTGGGTCGTAACTACGAGCAGTACTTC.

The chain uses TRBV21-1 and TRBJ2-2; the table's TRBD2 call for D was not verified on the DNA. TRBV21-1 is a recognized pseudogene. There are 14 residues in the CDR3. The DNA of the CDR3 is TGTGCCAGCCCATGGGGGGTACGCACCGGGGAGCTGTTTTTT. The encoded protein is CASPWGVRTGELFF.

This clone was seen more than once but under ten times. Here the CDR3 DNA reads TGTGCCATCAGTGAACCCCGGCTAGCCGAGACCCAGTACTTC. Residues: CAISEPRLAETQYF. V and J are TRBV10-3 and TRBJ2-5, with TRBD2 as a possible D gene (5 bases). The CDR3 loop spans 14 amino acids. CDR1 ENHRY and CDR2 SYGVKD come from the germline V gene. The V and J ends lost 3 bases and 5 bases respectively, with 13 bases between them.

The gene calls are TRBV18 and TRBJ2-2, with TRBD1 matching over 12 bases. Germline CDR1 and CDR2: KGHSH and LQKENI. CDR3 size: 16 residues. Trimming cost V 3 bases and J 6 bases; bases outside gene matches: 5. The CDR3 reads CASSPLGQGAAGELFF. The CDR3 DNA follows: TGTGCCAGCTCACCGCTGGGACAGGGGGCCGCCGGGGAGCTGTTTTTT.

The chain couples TRBV13 to TRBJ2-1, with a weak D call TRBD2 (6 bases). Trimming took 0 bases from V and 4 from J, leaving 13 bases between them. Germline assignment: CDR1 PRHDT and CDR2 FYEKMQ (reference sequence). CDR3 length: 16 residues. The CDR3 is CASSLGGGTSYNEQFF. The CDR3 bases are TGTGCCAGCAGCTTAGGTGGCGGGACGAGTTACAATGAGCAGTTCTTC.